This T cell receptor beta chain was recorded in a study of beta chain features in type 1 diabetes (dated by TCRdb to 2016 to 2019). A note on the overall study: Mean age, gender distribution, total cell number and subset yield did not differ between patients and healthy donors. A total of 85 million to 110 million sorted cells were examined across all samples, and RNA yield correlated strongly with the number of cells per subset. In the study, TCRB repertoires of sorted circulating CD4+ T cell subsets from recently diagnosed type 1 diabetes patients were compared with those of matched healthy donors. Naive and central memory subsets were obtained from all 30 or so donors, but regulatory and stem cell-like memory subsets were isolated from only 8 patients and about 8 healthy donors.

This clone was detected a few times. The clone's antigen remains unknown. Base-call qualities are not available, and no considerably larger clone is one nucleotide away. The entire isolated RNA was reverse transcribed using the High Capacity cDNA Reverse Transcription Kit, and thus expressed TCRB transcripts were sequenced. Deep immunoSEQ sequencing was performed on naive, central memory and regulatory T cell samples, with an average of around 3.4 million total reads per sample. Sorted cells were lysed in RLT buffer and RNA was extracted with DNase-treated RNeasy Micro or Mini kits, depending on cell number. To prevent cross-contamination, each cell subset was processed individually, whereas patient and healthy donor samples were processed jointly. Using the immunoSEQ multiplex PCR, TCRB sequences were amplified from cDNA into 87-bp fragments spanning the CDR3 region. Amplicons were sequenced on the Illumina HiSeq platform. Under the source paper's analysis protocol: Synthetic template baselines were used to correct PCR bias computationally, reads within Hamming distance 2 were collapsed, and singletons that could not be merged were discarded. Reads were aligned against IMGT so that V, D and J genes, CDR3 length and insertions or deletions at six rearrangement sites could be assigned. Clonotype counts were normalized to sorted cell number within each subset before computing true diversity and Gini coefficients with the tcR R package. Repertoire sharing was quantified using the overlap coefficient calculated on TCRB nucleotide sequences. As a proxy for the pre-selection repertoire, out-of-frame TCRB sequences from naive cells were analyzed. Entries here come from immuneACCESS through TCRdb and include only in-frame sequences with V and J called. Some clones fail to appear in such tables; in the studies checked, an unresolved V gene covers under half of the shortfall, and the cause of the remainder is unknown. That table is the source of V, J and clone size, and D and trimming were worked out from the DNA. The sample yields roughly 230,000 clones; 9.6% were counted once. The ten largest clones represent just under 0.035% of the sample.

Study-wide findings and limitations: At VDJ recombination sites, type 1 diabetes patients had fewer insertions and more deleted nucleotides, which implies abnormalities in thymic rearrangement. Shorter templates might be favored by PCR, yet because patient and control samples were amplified and corrected together, any such skew would affect both groups equally. In all four CD4+ subsets, TCRB CDR3 length was moderately but significantly shorter in type 1 diabetes patients. Because cDNA rather than genomic DNA was sequenced, highly expressing activated cells could have been over-represented, although no difference in activation and CD3 levels was found between groups. Because the HLA sub-analyses included only small numbers of individuals, any influence of HLA type on TCRB rearrangement was left unresolved. Naive, central memory and regulatory TCRB repertoires appeared more similar among patients than among healthy donors.

Taken from cysteine to phenylalanine, the CDR3 has 15 residues. The DNA shown is the 45-base CDR3, in frame from base 1. Taken from the germline V gene (reference sequence), the CDR1 and CDR2 loops are MNHEY and SMNVEV. V and J are truncated by 4 bases and 1 base respectively, leaving an intervening sequence of 14 bases. Each donor gave one peripheral blood draw, approximately 110 mL on average, collected into heparinised tubes. A BD FACSAria II and a panel including CD45RO, CCR7, CD25, CD127, CD95 and CD27 were used to sort naive, central memory, regulatory and stem cell-like memory CD4+ T cells. Every sorted population had a purity above 95%. PBMCs were separated immediately by Lymphoprep density gradient centrifugation and were stained directly, without being cultured. To minimize batch effects, samples were stained and sorted in pairs, one healthy donor with one patient per experiment.

This TCR derives from a woman aged 18-30 years in good health. The chain joins TRBV27 to TRBJ2-7; the D gene assignment is ambiguous. The sequencing input was naive CD4+ T cells from blood. In the paper's terms, the cell subset or site label means: true naive CD4+ T cells. For the CDR3, the sequence is CASSSPLTGSYEQYF. The nucleotide sequence reads TGTGCCAGCAGTTCCCCCCTGACTGGATCCTACGAGCAGTACTTC.